This TCR beta chain stems from a study of blood T cell repertoires in COVID-19. Study background: Sites in the United States, Italy and Spain provided acute and convalescent COVID-19 samples. Sample material is recorded as cDNA or gDNA derived from T cells, B-cell-depleted T cells, or PBMCs.

This CDR3 is built from 16 residues. Authors' processing steps: Quantification of nucleated cells was approximated via reference gene primer amplification. Repertoires were generated with immunoSEQ multiplex PCR, while TCRdb's copy carries only in-frame clones and drops some. V and J calls plus clone size are reproduced from that table; the DNA served to infer D and trimming. The table has 300,000 to 350,000 clones, about nine tenths seen once. The chain has TRBV21-1 and TRBJ1-1; TRBD1, as called in the table, went unchecked against the DNA. TRBV21-1 is termed a pseudogene. Sequencing was performed on peripheral blood. This sequence was found in a man younger than 35 with active or convalescent COVID-19. CDR3: CASSKARQGPNTEAFF. Here the CDR3 DNA reads TGTGCCAGCAGCAAAGCGCGTCAGGGCCCGAACACTGAAGCTTTCTTT.